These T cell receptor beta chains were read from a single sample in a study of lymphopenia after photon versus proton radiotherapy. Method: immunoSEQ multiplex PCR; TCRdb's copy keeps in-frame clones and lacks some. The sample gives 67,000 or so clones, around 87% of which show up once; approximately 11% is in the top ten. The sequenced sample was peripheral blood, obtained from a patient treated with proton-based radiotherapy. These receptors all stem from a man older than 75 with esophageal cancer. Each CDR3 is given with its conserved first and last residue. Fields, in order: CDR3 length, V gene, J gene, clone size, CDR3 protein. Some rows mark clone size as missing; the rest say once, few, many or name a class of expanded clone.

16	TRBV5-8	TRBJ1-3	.	CASSKKGGATGNTIYF
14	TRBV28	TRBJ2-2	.	CASTTGGSTGELFF
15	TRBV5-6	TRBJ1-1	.	CASSLLSGGAGEAFF
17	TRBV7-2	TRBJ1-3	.	CASSLAGNRGPGNTIYF
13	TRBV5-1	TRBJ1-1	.	CASSLGTNTEAFF
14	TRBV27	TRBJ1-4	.	CASSLQGTNEKLFF
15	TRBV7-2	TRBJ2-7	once	CASSQEGAGWYEQYF
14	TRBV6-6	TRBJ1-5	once	CASSYPGPTQPQHF
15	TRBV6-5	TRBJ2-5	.	CASGQRGAPLKTQYF
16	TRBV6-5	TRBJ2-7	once	CASSYVSGRGADEQYF
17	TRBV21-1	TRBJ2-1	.	CASSNPGQRGGYNEQFF